This is a list of T cell receptor beta chains from one sample in a study of cytomegalovirus exposure and HLA in healthy donors. Using immunoSEQ multiplex PCR, the repertoire was profiled, and TCRdb retains in-frame clones only, with some absent. There are about 50,000 clones in the sample; roughly 85% occur only once, and about 1.4% lies in the top ten. The sequencing sample was made of PBMCs. The source of these receptors is a man between 25 and 39 years old in good health and CMV-seronegative. CDR3s include the opening cysteine and the closing phenylalanine or tryptophan. The order of the fields is J gene, clone size, D gene, V gene, CDR3 protein, CDR3 DNA. A D gene is named only where the DNA matches it firmly. Clone size appears in some rows only: once, few, many, or a class for an expanded clone.

>TRBJ2-1|once|.|TRBV6-5
CASSFLRGHEQFF
TGTGCCAGCAGTTTTCTCAGGGGCCATGAGCAGTTCTTC
>TRBJ2-1|.|.|TRBV19
CASSIRPGGAGSYNEQFF
TGTGCCAGTAGTATAAGGCCTGGTGGGGCAGGGTCTTACAATGAGCAGTTCTTC
>TRBJ2-6|.|.|TRBV11-3
CASSLVDSKVKSGANVLTF
TGTGCCAGCAGCTTAGTAGACAGTAAAGTTAAATCTGGGGCCAACGTCCTGACTTTC
>TRBJ2-1|.|TRBD2|TRBV7-9
CASSPRTSGRIHNEQFF
TGTGCCAGCAGCCCTCGGACTAGCGGGAGGATCCACAATGAGCAGTTCTTC
>TRBJ1-2|.|.|TRBV7-9
CASSLGEIRGYTF
TGTGCCAGCAGCTTAGGGGAGATACGGGGCTACACCTTC
>TRBJ2-1|once|TRBD2|TRBV29-1
CSVDGTGLVVDEQFF
TGCAGCGTTGACGGTACTGGACTAGTAGTCGATGAGCAGTTCTTC
>TRBJ1-2|.|.|TRBV7-2
CASSPGQSNYGYTF
TGTGCCAGCAGCCCAGGACAGTCTAACTATGGCTACACCTTC
>TRBJ2-1|.|TRBD2|TRBV2
CAGTSGNYNEQFF
TGTGCCGGGACTAGCGGAAACTACAATGAGCAGTTCTTC
>TRBJ1-5|.|TRBD1|TRBV28
CASSSTRGPNNQPQHF
TGTGCCAGCAGTTCAACCAGGGGGCCAAACAATCAGCCCCAGCATTTT
>TRBJ1-1|.|.|TRBV5-6
CASSLRGAKGTEAFF
TGTGCCAGCAGCTTGCGGGGGGCGAAGGGCACTGAAGCTTTCTTT